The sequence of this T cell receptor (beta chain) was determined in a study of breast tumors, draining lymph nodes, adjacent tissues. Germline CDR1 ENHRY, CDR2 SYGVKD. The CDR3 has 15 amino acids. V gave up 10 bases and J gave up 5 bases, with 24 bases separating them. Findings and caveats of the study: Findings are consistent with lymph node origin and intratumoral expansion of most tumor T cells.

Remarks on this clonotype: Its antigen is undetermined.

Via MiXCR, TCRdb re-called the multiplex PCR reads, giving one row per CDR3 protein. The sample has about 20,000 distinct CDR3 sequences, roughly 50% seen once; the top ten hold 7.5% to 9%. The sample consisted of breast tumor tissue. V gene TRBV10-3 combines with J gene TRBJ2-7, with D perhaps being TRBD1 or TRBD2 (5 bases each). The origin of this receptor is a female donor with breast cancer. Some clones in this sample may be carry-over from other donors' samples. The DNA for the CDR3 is TGTGCCACCGGGTATTTCCGGGACCGCACCAACGAGCAGTACTTC. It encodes CATGYFRDRTNEQYF.